This TCR beta chain was sequenced in a study of T cells after yellow fever vaccination. Regarding the study as a whole: There was a possibility that FACS-sorted repertoires contained abundant clonotypes contaminating from the bulk population. CD4 and CD8 compartments shared a small share of clonotypes, likely from convergent recombination.

A note on this clonotype: Its antigen remains unknown.

In making TCR cDNA, 5'RACE template switching added a universal primer site and UMIs to it. TCRdb passed the 5' RACE reads through MiXCR, listing each CDR3 protein once. This repertoire shows 620,000 or so distinct CDR3 sequences, 9% to 15% found once; its top ten account for 14% to 15%. From germline, CDR1 is SGHRS and CDR2 YFSETQ. V lost 0 bases to trimming and J lost 9 bases, with 13 bases between them. This CDR3 is built from 14 residues. The chain recombines TRBV5-1 with TRBJ2-1; D is possibly TRBD2 (5 bases). Specimen: PBMCs, collected on the day of the yellow fever booster vaccination. The receptor comes from a man aged 25 to 40 who received the YFV17D yellow fever vaccine. The CDR3, as DNA: TGCGCCAGCAGCTTGGGAATACTAGACGTTGAGCAGTTCTTC. It encodes CASSLGILDVEQFF. Full variable domain (outside the CDR3, taken from reference TRBV5-1 and TRBJ2-1): KAGVTQTPRYLIKTRGQQVTLSCSPISGHRSVSWYQQTPGQGLQFLFEYFSETQRNKGNFPGRFSGRQFSNSRSEMNVSTLELGDSALYLCASSLGILDVEQFFGPGTRLTVL.